These 10 T cell receptor beta chains were sequenced from one sample in a study of blood T cell repertoires in COVID-19 (dated by TCRdb to 2018 to 2020). Libraries were prepared through the immunoSEQ multiplex PCR assay. In its TCRdb copy, this immuneACCESS table keeps in-frame sequences only and misses some clones. Where compared with another copy, unresolved V genes explain less than half of these, and the others have no known cause. For this sample the table gives about 320,000 clones, of which just under 90% were detected only once. The top ten hold 11% of the sample. The specimen sequenced was peripheral blood. These receptors were taken from a woman aged 25 to 39 with COVID-19, enrolled during active disease.

This chain links TRBV5-4 with TRBJ2-7, with 9 positions matching TRBD1. V dropped 4 bases and J dropped 2; count of bases not matched to a gene: 4. The germline CDR1 and CDR2 sequences are SGHNT and YYREEE (reference sequence). This CDR3 region has 14 residues. The CDR3 DNA sequence: TGTGCCAGCAGCCAAGGGACAGGGCCCTACGAGCAGTACTTC. It yields the protein CASSQGTGPYEQYF.

The chain couples TRBV7-9 to TRBJ2-1, with D possibly being TRBD2 (6 bases). Germline loops: CDR1 SEHNR, CDR2 FQNEAQ (reference sequence). This CDR3 is built from 12 residues. With 6 bases removed from V and 6 bases from J, the gap between germline ends came to 9 bases. The CDR3 nucleotides are TGTGCCAGCAGTACGCGGGGCAATGAGCAGTTCTTC. It codes for CASSTRGNEQFF.

The chain is built from TRBV9 and TRBJ2-5, with D perhaps TRBD2 (5 bases). The CDR3 length is 15 residues. V dropped 3 bases and J dropped 5 bases, with 17 bases sitting between them. From germline, CDR1 is SGDLS and CDR2 YYNGEE. Here the CDR3 DNA reads TGTGCCAGCAGCGGGGAATCGCGGGCTGGTGAGACCCAGTACTTC. Protein: CASSGESRAGETQYF.

The rearrangement links TRBV6-5 to TRBJ2-5; 7 nucleotides agree with TRBD1. Germline V gene lookup returns CDR1 MNHEY and CDR2 SVGAGI. This CDR3 has 14 amino acids. Losses at the gene ends were 4 bases for V and 2 bases for J; bases not matched to a gene: 4. The chain's CDR3 is CASSLTGVQETQYF. The CDR3, as DNA: TGTGCCAGCAGTTTAACAGGGGTACAAGAGACCCAGTACTTC.

This clone was detected only a few times. The chain recombines TRBV30 with TRBJ1-5, with TRBD1 matching over 7 bases. V dropped 6 bases and J dropped 2; count of bases not matched to a gene: 16. The length of the CDR3 is 17 residues. Germline V gene sequence: CDR1 GTSNPN, CDR2 SVGIG (reference sequence). CDR3 protein: CACKRQGGPTGNQPQHF. The CDR3 bases are TGTGCCTGTAAACGACAGGGAGGTCCTACGGGCAATCAGCCCCAGCATTTT.

This chain joins TRBV5-6 and TRBJ2-6; weak D call: TRBD1 (6 bases). The CDR3 is 15 residues long. Germline V gene lookup returns CDR1 SGHDT and CDR2 YYEEEE. V lost 5 bases and J lost 0, with 9 bases in between. This CDR3 is CASRPTGSGANVLTF. The CDR3 bases are TGTGCCAGCAGACCGACAGGCTCTGGGGCCAACGTCCTGACTTTC. Filled out from reference TRBV5-6 and TRBJ2-6, the complete variable domain reads DAGVTQSPTHLIKTRGQQVTLRCSPKSGHDTVSWYQQALGQGPQFIFQYYEEEERQRGNFPDRFSGHQFPNYSSELNVNALLLGDSALYLCASRPTGSGANVLTFGAGSRLTVL.

About this clone: At the DNA level, this CDR3 is encoded by other sequences in the same sample as well. The chain combines TRBV19 with TRBJ1-1, with D maybe TRBD1 (5 bases). Germline V CDR1 and CDR2: LNHDA, SQIVND (reference sequence). V was pared by 5 bases and J by 4 bases, with 8 bases between. This CDR3 comprises 12 residues. The CDR3 coding sequence is TGTGCCAGTAGTCAGGGTGGCACTGAAGCTTTCTTT. This codes for CASSQGGTEAFF.

The chain combines TRBV19 with TRBJ2-1; tentative D call: TRBD1 (6 bases). The CDR3 covers 13 residues. CDR1 LNHDA and CDR2 SQIVND come from the germline V gene (reference sequence). Between the trimmed V and J ends, which lost 9 bases and 7 bases, there was a span of 16 bases. As DNA, the CDR3 is TGTGCCAGCGGGACATACCCCGTTAATGAGCAGTTCTTC. Its protein product is CASGTYPVNEQFF.

The chain combines TRBV19 with TRBJ2-7; a weak D match, TRBD2 (5 bases). Germline-derived CDR1 and CDR2 are LNHDA and SQIVND (reference sequence). V gave up 3 bases and J gave up 3 bases, with 12 bases separating them. This CDR3 comprises 14 residues. The chain's CDR3 is CASSMRAESYEQYF. DNA of the CDR3: TGTGCCAGTAGTATGAGAGCGGAGAGCTACGAGCAGTACTTC.

The chain uses TRBV5-1 and TRBJ1-6; the D gene is possibly TRBD1 (5 bases). The V end was cut by 3 bases, the J end by 0 bases, with 16 bases between. Germline CDR1 is SGHRS and CDR2 is YFSETQ. The CDR3 contains 18 residues. The CDR3 sequence is CASSWRGARSSYNSPLHF. The CDR3 DNA reads as TGCGCCAGCAGCTGGAGGGGCGCCAGAAGCTCCTATAATTCACCCCTCCACTTT.